Below, one TCR beta chain is given with its context. Its antigen is currently unknown. The data stem from a study of immune heterogeneity within non-small cell lung tumors. Turning to the study itself: Histologically, 4 tumors were squamous cell carcinomas and approximately eleven were non-squamous carcinomas. The remaining 1 tumor was not otherwise specified.

The study, taken as a whole, reports: Clonotypes of T-cell receptor beta found at high frequency were largely distinct between individual patients. Recurrence of the same dominant CDR3 beta clonotypes was seen across tumor sites within a patient, and site-unique high-frequency clones were present alongside them.

Multiplex PCR employing 32 V and 13 J primers generated amplicons of the TCR beta CDR3. TCRdb re-called the multiplex PCR reads with MiXCR, one entry per CDR3 protein. The top ten hold 8.5% to 9% of the sample, which has around 6,000 distinct CDR3 sequences, approximately 22% seen once. Germline lookup yields CDR1 SQVTM and CDR2 ANQGSEA. This CDR3 region has 14 residues. Losses at the gene ends were 4 bases for V and 7 bases for J; bases not matched to a gene: 9. For each sample, template was around 600 ng of bulk tumor genomic DNA. Widely spaced biopsies, several per primary tumor, were obtained at surgery. Curative operations were performed on patients who had untreated, newly diagnosed non-small cell lung cancer.

The chain links TRBV29-1 to TRBJ2-1; 8 nucleotides line up with TRBD1. The sequencing sample was made of lung tumor tissue. The TCR comes from a man in his 70s with non-small cell lung cancer. CDR3 residues: CSVGLRTGINEQFF. CDR3 DNA: TGCAGCGTTGGCCTTAGGACAGGGATTAATGAGCAGTTCTTC.